Listed here are 15 T cell receptor beta chains from one sample, sequenced in a study of shared clonotypes between healthy human individuals. The naive CD8 population came from CD45RO-negative cells selected for CCR7, without terminally differentiated effector memory CD45RA+ cells. Produced via immunoSEQ multiplex PCR; TCRdb's table is partial and in-frame only. In the table there are 1.5 million to 2.5 million clones, approximately 95% of which are singletons. The sequencing input was naive CD8+ T cells sorted from blood. These receptors were collected from a man aged 18 to 35 in good health.

The chain couples TRBV20-1 to TRBJ1-1, with TRBD1 matching 7 bases. The V segment lost 6 bases and the J segment 7 bases; nucleotides outside the gene matches: 5. This CDR3 has 11 residues. Germline loops: CDR1 DFQATT, CDR2 SNEGSKA (reference sequence). Here the CDR3 reads CSARTGLEAFF. The DNA of the CDR3 is TGCAGTGCCCGGACAGGACTTGAAGCTTTCTTT.

The V gene is TRBV9, the J gene TRBJ2-1; TRBD2 might be the D (6 bases). Germline CDR1 and CDR2: SGDLS and YYNGEE. This CDR3 has 12 amino acids. V lost 0 bases and J lost 14, with 12 bases in between. As DNA, the CDR3 is TGTGCCAGCAGCGTAGGAGGAGGGCCGAAGTTCTTC. This sequence encodes CASSVGGGPKFF.

The V call is TRBV10-2, the J call TRBJ1-5; weak D call: TRBD1 (6 bases). The CDR3 length is 13 residues. Trimming took off 4 bases at V and 6 bases at J, with 10 bases between the two ends. Germline CDR1 reads WSHSY; CDR2 reads SAAADI. CDR3 nucleotides: TGCGCCAGCAGTGCAGGGGTTTTTCAGCCCCAGCATTTT. This gives the protein CASSAGVFQPQHF.

Concerning this clone: The identical CDR3 is also encoded by other nucleotide sequences in the sample. This sequence joins TRBV4-3 and TRBJ2-7; the match to TRBD1 covers 10 bases. CDR1 is LGHNA and CDR2 is YSLEER in the germline V gene. Unmatched junction bases numbered 2, after V lost 2 bases and J lost 4 bases. The CDR3 is 14 amino acids. The CDR3 loop reads CASSQWTGGYEQYF. The CDR3 bases are TGCGCCAGCAGCCAATGGACAGGGGGGTACGAGCAGTACTTC.

The chain links TRBV5-4 to TRBJ2-1; D might be TRBD2 (6 bases). The CDR3 has 12 amino acids. V was trimmed by 2 bases and J by 9 bases, leaving 9 bases between them. Germline CDR1 is SGHNT and CDR2 is YYREEE (reference sequence). The CDR3 here is CASSFGGAEQFF. Written as DNA, the CDR3 is TGTGCCAGCAGCTTTGGAGGGGCTGAGCAGTTCTTC.

The chain recombines TRBV6-5 with TRBJ1-3; D not resolved. Germline lookup yields CDR1 MNHEY and CDR2 SVGAGI. The CDR3 length is 14 residues. V was cut by 0 bases and J by 9 bases, with 12 bases left in between. CDR3 coding DNA: TGTGCCAGCAGTTACTCAATCGAAGGTGGCACCATATATTTT. Protein sequence: CASSYSIEGGTIYF.

The CDR3: CASRYSPLHF. CDR3 sequence (DNA): TGCGCCAGCAGGTATTCACCCCTCCACTTT. The gene calls are TRBV4-1 and TRBJ1-6; D not certain. CDR3 length: 10 amino acids. Trimming removed 6 bases at V and 8 bases at J, with 2 bases between. CDR1 is MGHRA, CDR2 YSYEKL, per germline.

The chain has TRBV6-5 and TRBJ1-5, with D maybe TRBD1 (5 bases). The germline V and J ends were trimmed by 1 base and 6 bases, with 16 bases remaining between them. The germline V gene encodes CDR1 MNHEY and CDR2 SVGAGI. The CDR3 sequence is 16 residues long. The CDR3 DNA reads as TGTGCCAGCAGTTACTTTAGGACGGGGGTCGGTCAGCCCCAGCATTTT. Its translation: CASSYFRTGVGQPQHF.

CDR3 loop: CSVDQGYSTDTQYF. As DNA, the CDR3 is TGCAGCGTGGACCAAGGTTATAGCACAGATACGCAGTATTTT. The chain recombines TRBV29-1 with TRBJ2-3, with no clear D. V shed 6 bases and J shed 0 bases, with 13 bases lying between them. The CDR3 contains 14 residues. Germline CDR1 and CDR2: SQVTM and ANQGSEA.

The rearrangement links TRBV27 to TRBJ2-5; 11 bases agree with TRBD2. The V segment lost 4 bases and the J segment 4 bases; nucleotides outside the gene matches: 5. The CDR3 extends over 15 amino acids. The germline gives CDR1 MNHEY, CDR2 SMNVEV (reference sequence). The CDR3 loop reads CASSSGLAGIETQYF. The CDR3 DNA reads as TGTGCCAGCAGTTCCGGACTAGCGGGTATAGAGACCCAGTACTTC.

The chain couples TRBV7-2 to TRBJ2-5; D is tentatively TRBD1 or TRBD2 (5 bases each). Deletions cut 1 base from V and 5 bases from J, with 17 bases between. Germline V lookup: CDR1 SGHTA, CDR2 FQGNSA. This CDR3 is built from 16 residues. The CDR3 loop is CASSLDRRIIGETQYF. The CDR3 coding sequence is TGTGCCAGCAGCTTAGACAGGAGGATTATTGGGGAGACCCAGTACTTC.

The chain combines TRBV7-9 with TRBJ2-1; 9 bases are a match to TRBD2. The germline V gene has CDR1 SEHNR and CDR2 FQNEAQ (reference sequence). J gave up 0 bases and V 0 bases, and 6 bases lay outside the gene matches. The CDR3 is made up of 18 amino acids. Written as DNA, the CDR3 is TGTGCCAGCAGCTTAGCGATAAGCGGGGGGAGCTCCTACAATGAGCAGTTCTTC. This codes for CASSLAISGGSSYNEQFF.

This clone appeared a single time. The chain links TRBV7-8 to TRBJ2-7, with a tentative D call TRBD2 (6 bases). The length of the CDR3 is 21 residues. Germline V CDR1 and CDR2: SGHVS, FQNEAQ. Trimming removed 2 bases at V and 2 bases at J, with 31 bases between. The DNA for the CDR3 is TGTGCCAGCAGCTTATCAATGGTTGGAGGGATACGGCAGGGCGAGACCTACGAGCAGTACTTC. Translated, it gives CASSLSMVGGIRQGETYEQYF. The full variable domain, in which reference TRBV7-8 and TRBJ2-7 provide the parts outside the CDR3, is GAGVSQSPRYKVAKRGQDVALRCDPISGHVSLFWYQQALGQGPEFLTYFQNEAQLDKSGLPSDRFFAERPEGSVSTLKIQRTQQEDSAVYLCASSLSMVGGIRQGETYEQYFGPGTRLTVT.

With regard to this clone: Other nucleotide sequences from this sample produce the same CDR3. The J gene is TRBJ2-2, the V gene TRBV9; tentative D call: TRBD1 (6 bases). Trimming left V 2 bases short and J 1 base short, with 9 bases between. The CDR3 is 15 residues long. Germline CDR1 and CDR2: SGDLS and YYNGEE. The CDR3 loop is CASSVGTLNTGELFF. In nucleotides, the CDR3 is TGTGCCAGCAGCGTCGGGACACTGAACACCGGGGAGCTGTTTTTT.

V and J are TRBV9 and TRBJ2-3, with TRBD1 matching over 8 bases. V trimming: 2 bases; J trimming: 6 bases; junction bases outside the gene matches: 5. The V gene's germline CDR1 is SGDLS and CDR2 YYNGEE. The CDR3 contains 14 residues. For the CDR3, the DNA is TGTGCCAGCAGCGTTGGGACAGGCGTCGATACGCAGTATTTT. Protein product: CASSVGTGVDTQYF.